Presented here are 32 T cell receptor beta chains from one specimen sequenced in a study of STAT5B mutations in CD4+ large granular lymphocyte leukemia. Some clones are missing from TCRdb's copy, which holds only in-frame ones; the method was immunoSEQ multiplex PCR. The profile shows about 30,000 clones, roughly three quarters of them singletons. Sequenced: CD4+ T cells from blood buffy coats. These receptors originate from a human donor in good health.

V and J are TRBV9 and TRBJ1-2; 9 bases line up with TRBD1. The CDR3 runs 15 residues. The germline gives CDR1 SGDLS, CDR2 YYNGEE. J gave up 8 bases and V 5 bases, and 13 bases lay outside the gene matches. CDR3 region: CASSADSGTGSGYTF. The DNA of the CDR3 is TGTGCCAGCAGTGCCGACTCCGGGACAGGGAGCGGCTACACCTTC.

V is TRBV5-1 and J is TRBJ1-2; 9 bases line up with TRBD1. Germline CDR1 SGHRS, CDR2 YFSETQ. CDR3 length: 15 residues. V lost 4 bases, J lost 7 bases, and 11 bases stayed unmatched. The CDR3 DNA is TGCGCCAGCAGCCGAGACGGACAGGGGTTGGTTGGCTACACCTTC. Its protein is CASSRDGQGLVGYTF.

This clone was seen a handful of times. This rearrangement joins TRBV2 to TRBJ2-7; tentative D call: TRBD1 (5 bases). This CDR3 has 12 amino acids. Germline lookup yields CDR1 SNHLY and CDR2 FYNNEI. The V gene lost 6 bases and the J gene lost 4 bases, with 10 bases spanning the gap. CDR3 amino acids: CASSQGQYEQYF. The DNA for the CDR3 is TGTGCCAGCAGCCAGGGTCAGTACGAGCAGTACTTC.

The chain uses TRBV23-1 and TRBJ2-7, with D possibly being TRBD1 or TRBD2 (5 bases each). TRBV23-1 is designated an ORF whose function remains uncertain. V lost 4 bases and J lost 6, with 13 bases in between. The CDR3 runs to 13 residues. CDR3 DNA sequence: TGCGCCAGCAGTCTGTGGGGGTATTGCGAGCAGTACTTC. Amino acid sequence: CASSLWGYCEQYF.

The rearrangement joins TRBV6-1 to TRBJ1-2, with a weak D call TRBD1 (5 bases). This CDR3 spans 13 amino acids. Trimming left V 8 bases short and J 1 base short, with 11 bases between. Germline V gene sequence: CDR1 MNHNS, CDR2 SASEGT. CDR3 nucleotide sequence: TGTGCCAGCCCAGACAGATTTAACTATGGCTACACCTTC. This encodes CASPDRFNYGYTF.

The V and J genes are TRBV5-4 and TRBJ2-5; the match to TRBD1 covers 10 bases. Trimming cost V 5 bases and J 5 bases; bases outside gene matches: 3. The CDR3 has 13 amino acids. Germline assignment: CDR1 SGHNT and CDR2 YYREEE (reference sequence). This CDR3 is CASRRQGAETQYF. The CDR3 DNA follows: TGTGCCAGCAGAAGACAGGGGGCCGAGACCCAGTACTTC.

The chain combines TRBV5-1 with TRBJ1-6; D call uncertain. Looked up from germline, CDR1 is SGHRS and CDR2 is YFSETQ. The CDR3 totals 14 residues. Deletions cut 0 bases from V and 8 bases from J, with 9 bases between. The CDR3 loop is CASSLELGDSPLHF. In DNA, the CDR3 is TGCGCCAGCAGCTTGGAGCTGGGCGATTCACCCCTCCACTTT.

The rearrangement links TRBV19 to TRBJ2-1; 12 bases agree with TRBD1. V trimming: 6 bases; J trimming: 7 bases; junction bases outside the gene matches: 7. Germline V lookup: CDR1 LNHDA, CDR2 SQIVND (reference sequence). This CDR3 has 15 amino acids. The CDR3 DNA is TGTGCCAGTAGAACGGGACAGGGGGCGTCTAATGAGCAGTTCTTC. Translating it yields CASRTGQGASNEQFF.

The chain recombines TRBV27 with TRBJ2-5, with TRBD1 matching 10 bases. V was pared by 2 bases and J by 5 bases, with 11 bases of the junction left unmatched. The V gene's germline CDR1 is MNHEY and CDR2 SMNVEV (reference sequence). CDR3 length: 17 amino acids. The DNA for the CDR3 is TGTGCCAGCAGTTTAACCAATGCCCGGGACAGGGGTGAGACCCAGTACTTC. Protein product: CASSLTNARDRGETQYF.

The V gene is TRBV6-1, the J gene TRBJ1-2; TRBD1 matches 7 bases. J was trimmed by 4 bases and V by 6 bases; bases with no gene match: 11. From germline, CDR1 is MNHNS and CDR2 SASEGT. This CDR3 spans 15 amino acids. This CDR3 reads CASSRDSRGAYGYTF. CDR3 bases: TGTGCCAGCAGCCGGGACAGCCGAGGGGCCTATGGCTACACCTTC.

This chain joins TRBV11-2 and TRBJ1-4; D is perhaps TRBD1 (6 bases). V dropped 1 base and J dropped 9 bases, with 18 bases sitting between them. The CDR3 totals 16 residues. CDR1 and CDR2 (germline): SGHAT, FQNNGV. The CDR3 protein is CASSLAGAGAGKKLFF. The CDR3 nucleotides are TGTGCCAGCAGCTTAGCTGGAGCGGGGGCGGGGAAAAAACTGTTTTTT. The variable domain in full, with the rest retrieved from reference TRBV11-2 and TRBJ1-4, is EAGVAQSPRYKIIEKRQSVAFWCNPISGHATLYWYQQILGQGPKLLIQFQNNGVVDDSQLPKDRFSAERLKGVDSTLKIQPAKLEDSAVYLCASSLAGAGAGKKLFFGSGTQLSVL.

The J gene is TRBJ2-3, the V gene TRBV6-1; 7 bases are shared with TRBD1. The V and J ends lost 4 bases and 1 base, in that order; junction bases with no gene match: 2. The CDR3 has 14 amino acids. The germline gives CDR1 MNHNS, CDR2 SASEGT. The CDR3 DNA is TGTGCCAGCAGTGTAGACAGGGGCACAGATACGCAGTATTTT. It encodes CASSVDRGTDTQYF.

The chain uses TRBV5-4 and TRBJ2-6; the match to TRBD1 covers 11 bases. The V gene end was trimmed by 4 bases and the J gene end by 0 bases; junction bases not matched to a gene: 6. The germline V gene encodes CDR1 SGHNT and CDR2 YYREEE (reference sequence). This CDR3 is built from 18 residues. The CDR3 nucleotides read TGTGCCAGCAGCCATGGACAGGGGGCTAGCTCTGGGGCCAACGTCCTGACTTTC. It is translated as CASSHGQGASSGANVLTF.

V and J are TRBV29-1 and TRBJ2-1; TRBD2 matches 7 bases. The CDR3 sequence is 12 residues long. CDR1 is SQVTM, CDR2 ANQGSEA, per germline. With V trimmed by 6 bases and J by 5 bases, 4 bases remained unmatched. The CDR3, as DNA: TGCAGCGTCCGGGACTACCACAATGAGCAGTTCTTC. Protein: CSVRDYHNEQFF.

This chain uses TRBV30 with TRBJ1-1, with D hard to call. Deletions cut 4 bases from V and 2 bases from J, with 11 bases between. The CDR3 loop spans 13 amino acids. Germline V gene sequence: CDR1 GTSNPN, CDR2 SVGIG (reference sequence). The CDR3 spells CAWKYLGNTEAFF. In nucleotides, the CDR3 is TGTGCCTGGAAGTACCTAGGAAACACTGAAGCTTTCTTT. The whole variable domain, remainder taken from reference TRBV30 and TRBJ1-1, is SQTIHQWPATLVQPVGSPLSLECTVEGTSNPNLYWYRQAAGRGLQLLFYSVGIGQISSEVPQNLSASRPQDRQFILSSKKLLLSDSGFYLCAWKYLGNTEAFFGQGTRLTVV.

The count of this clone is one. The CDR3 is CASSQGGGREKLFF. The CDR3 DNA reads as TGTGCCAGCAGCCAGGGGGGTGGGCGTGAAAAACTGTTTTTT. This chain joins TRBV7-8 and TRBJ1-4; 7 bases align to TRBD1. The CDR3 runs 14 residues. Germline V gene data show CDR1 as SGHVS and CDR2 as FQNEAQ. After removal of 5 bases from V and 7 bases from J, the junction contained 7 bases not matched to a gene.

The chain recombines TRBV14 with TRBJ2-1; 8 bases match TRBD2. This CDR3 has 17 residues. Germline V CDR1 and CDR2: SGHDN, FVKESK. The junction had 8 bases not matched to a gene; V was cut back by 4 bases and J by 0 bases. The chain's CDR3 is CASSRELAARSYNEQFF. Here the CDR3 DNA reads TGTGCCAGCAGCCGCGAACTAGCGGCCCGCTCCTACAATGAGCAGTTCTTC. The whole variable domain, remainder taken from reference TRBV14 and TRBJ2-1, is EAGVTQFPSHSVIEKGQTVTLRCDPISGHDNLYWYRRVMGKEIKFLLHFVKESKQDESGMPNNRFLAERTGGTYSTLKVQPAELEDSGVYFCASSRELAARSYNEQFFGPGTRLTVL.

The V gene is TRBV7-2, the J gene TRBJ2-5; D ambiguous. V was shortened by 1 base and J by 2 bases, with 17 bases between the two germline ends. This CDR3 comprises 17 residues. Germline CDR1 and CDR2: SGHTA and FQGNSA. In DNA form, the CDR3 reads TGTGCCAGCAGCTTAGTTCGCATGGTAGGGATGCAAGAGACCCAGTACTTC. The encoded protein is CASSLVRMVGMQETQYF.

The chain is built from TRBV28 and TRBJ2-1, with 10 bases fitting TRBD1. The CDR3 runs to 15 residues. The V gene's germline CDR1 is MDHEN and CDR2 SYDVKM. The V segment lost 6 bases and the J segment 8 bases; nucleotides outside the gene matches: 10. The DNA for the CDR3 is TGTGCCAGCAGGCCCGGGACAGGGGTCGTTGATGAGCAGTTCTTC. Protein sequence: CASRPGTGVVDEQFF.

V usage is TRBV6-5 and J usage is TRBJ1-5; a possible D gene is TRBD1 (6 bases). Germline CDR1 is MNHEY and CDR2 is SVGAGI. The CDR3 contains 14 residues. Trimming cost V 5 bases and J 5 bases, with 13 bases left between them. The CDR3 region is CASSARGWDQPQHF. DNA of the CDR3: TGTGCCAGCAGTGCCAGGGGTTGGGATCAGCCCCAGCATTTT.

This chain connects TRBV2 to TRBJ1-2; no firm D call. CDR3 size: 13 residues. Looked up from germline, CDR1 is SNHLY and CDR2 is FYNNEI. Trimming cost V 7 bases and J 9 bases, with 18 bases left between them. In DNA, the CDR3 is TGTGCCAGCATGCCCAGGTTTGGTAGGCGCTACACCTTC. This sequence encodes CASMPRFGRRYTF.

In DNA, the CDR3 is TGTGCCAGCAGCTTGGGGCAGGGCTCCTACGAGCAGTACTTC. Amino acids: CASSLGQGSYEQYF. This chain connects TRBV5-4 to TRBJ2-7, with D possibly TRBD1 on 5 matching bases. The ends were cut back, 0 bases at V and 0 bases at J, with 7 bases in the middle. Germline V lookup: CDR1 SGHNT, CDR2 YYREEE (reference sequence). The length of the CDR3 is 14 residues.

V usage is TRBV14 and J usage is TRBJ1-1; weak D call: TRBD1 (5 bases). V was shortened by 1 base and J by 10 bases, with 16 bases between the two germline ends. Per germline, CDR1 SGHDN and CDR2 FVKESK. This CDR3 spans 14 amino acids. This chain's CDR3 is CASSQGGRYPTAFF. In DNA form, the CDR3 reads TGTGCCAGCAGCCAAGGGGGGAGATACCCCACAGCTTTCTTT.

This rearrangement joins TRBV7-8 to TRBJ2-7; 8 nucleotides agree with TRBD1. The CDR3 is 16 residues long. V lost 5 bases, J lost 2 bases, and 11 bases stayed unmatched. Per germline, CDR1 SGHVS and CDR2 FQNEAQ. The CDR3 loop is CASSEPGTGATYEQYF. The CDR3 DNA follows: TGTGCCAGCAGCGAACCCGGGACAGGAGCTACCTACGAGCAGTACTTC.

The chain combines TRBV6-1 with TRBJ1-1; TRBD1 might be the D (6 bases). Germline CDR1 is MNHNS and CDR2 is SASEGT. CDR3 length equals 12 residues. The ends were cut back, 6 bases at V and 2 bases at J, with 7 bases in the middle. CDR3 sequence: CASSRGNTEAFF. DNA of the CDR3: TGTGCCAGCAGCAGGGGTAACACTGAAGCTTTCTTT.

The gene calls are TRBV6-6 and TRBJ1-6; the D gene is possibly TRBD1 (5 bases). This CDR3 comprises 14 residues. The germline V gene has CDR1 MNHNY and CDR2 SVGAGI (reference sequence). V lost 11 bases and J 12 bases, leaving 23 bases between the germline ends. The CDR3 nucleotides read TGTGCCTGCGACCGGGGGGAGGGTAGAAGACCCCTCCACTTT. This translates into CACDRGEGRRPLHF.

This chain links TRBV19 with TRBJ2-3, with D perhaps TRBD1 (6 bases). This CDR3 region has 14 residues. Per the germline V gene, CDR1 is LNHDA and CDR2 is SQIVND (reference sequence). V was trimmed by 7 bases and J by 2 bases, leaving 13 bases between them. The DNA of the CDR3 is TGTGCCAGTACCCCATCGGGACACACAGATACGCAGTATTTT. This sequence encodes CASTPSGHTDTQYF.

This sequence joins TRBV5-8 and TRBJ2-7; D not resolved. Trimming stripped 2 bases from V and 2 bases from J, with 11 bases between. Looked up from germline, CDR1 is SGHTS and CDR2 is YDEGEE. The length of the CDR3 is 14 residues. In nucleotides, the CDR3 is TGTGCCAGCAGCTTCCGATCCCGGGCCTACGAGCAGTACTTC. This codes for CASSFRSRAYEQYF.

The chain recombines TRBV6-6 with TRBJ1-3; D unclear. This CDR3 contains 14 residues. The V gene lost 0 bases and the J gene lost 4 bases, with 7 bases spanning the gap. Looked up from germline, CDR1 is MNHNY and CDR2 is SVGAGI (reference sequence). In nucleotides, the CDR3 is TGTGCCAGCAGTTACTCGATAGCGGGAAACACCATATATTTT. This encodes CASSYSIAGNTIYF.

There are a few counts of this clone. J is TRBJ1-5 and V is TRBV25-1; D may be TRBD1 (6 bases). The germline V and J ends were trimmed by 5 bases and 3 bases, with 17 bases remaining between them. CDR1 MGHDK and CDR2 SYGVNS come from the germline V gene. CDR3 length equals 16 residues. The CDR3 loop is CASSMQSQGTNQPQHF. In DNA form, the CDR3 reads TGTGCCAGCAGTATGCAATCACAGGGAACCAATCAGCCCCAGCATTTT.

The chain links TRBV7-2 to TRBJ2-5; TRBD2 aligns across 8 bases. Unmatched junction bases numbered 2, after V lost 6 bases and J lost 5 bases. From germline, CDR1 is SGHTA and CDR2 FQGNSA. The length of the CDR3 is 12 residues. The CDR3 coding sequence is TGTGCCAGCAGGACGGGGGGGGAGACCCAGTACTTC. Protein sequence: CASRTGGETQYF.

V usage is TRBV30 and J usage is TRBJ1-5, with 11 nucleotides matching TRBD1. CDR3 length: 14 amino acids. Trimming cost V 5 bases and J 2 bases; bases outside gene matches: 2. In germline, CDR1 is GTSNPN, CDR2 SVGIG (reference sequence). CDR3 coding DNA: TGTGCCTGGGGACAGGGGGCTCGCAATCAGCCCCAGCATTTT. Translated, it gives CAWGQGARNQPQHF.